This is a list of T cell receptor beta chains from one sample in a study of identical twins. TCRdb ran MiXCR on the 5' RACE reads and lists one entry per CDR3 protein. The sample gives about 530,000 distinct CDR3 sequences, under 25% of which show up once; 0.48% is in the top ten. The same data also went into a second study, on yellow fever vaccine responses in identical twins.

The sequenced sample was CD4+ T cells sorted from blood. These receptors were taken from a woman between 18 and 30 years old in good health. The CDR3 runs from the conserved cysteine through the conserved F or W. Fields, in order: J gene, clone size, V gene, D gene, CDR3 protein, CDR3 DNA. The D gene is left open where the match is weak. Size is stated for part of the rows, as once, few or many counts, or as a class when the clone is expanded.

j_call: TRBJ2-5; clone_size: .; v_call: TRBV12-3/TRBV12-4; d_call: TRBD2; cdr3_aa: CASTSLLGGQETQYF; cdr3_nt: TGTGCCAGCACGTCCCTCCTGGGGGGGCAAGAGACCCAGTACTTC
j_call: TRBJ2-3; clone_size: few; v_call: TRBV28; d_call: .; cdr3_aa: CASRPASLRQDTQYF; cdr3_nt: TGTGCCAGCAGACCGGCTAGCCTTCGACAAGATACGCAGTATTTT
j_call: TRBJ2-1; clone_size: many; v_call: TRBV24-1; d_call: .; cdr3_aa: CATSREVNEQFF; cdr3_nt: TGTGCCACCAGCAGGGAGGTGAATGAGCAGTTCTTC
j_call: TRBJ2-7; clone_size: .; v_call: TRBV12-3/TRBV12-4; d_call: TRBD2; cdr3_aa: CASSFGSGSYEQYF; cdr3_nt: TGTGCCAGCAGTTTTGGGAGCGGGAGCTACGAGCAGTACTTC
j_call: TRBJ2-7; clone_size: few; v_call: TRBV5-1; d_call: TRBD2; cdr3_aa: CASSLAGGSYYEQYF; cdr3_nt: TGCGCCAGCAGCTTAGCGGGAGGCTCCTACTACGAGCAGTACTTC
j_call: TRBJ2-7; clone_size: few; v_call: TRBV10-3; d_call: .; cdr3_aa: CAISDKAPSSSYEQYF; cdr3_nt: TGTGCCATCAGTGACAAGGCACCGTCAAGCTCCTACGAGCAGTACTTC
j_call: TRBJ2-1; clone_size: .; v_call: TRBV18; d_call: .; cdr3_aa: CASSPQGTNNEQFF; cdr3_nt: TGTGCCAGCTCACCCCAGGGGACGAACAATGAGCAGTTCTTC
j_call: TRBJ1-1; clone_size: .; v_call: TRBV27; d_call: TRBD1; cdr3_aa: CASSLRQGVSTEAFF; cdr3_nt: TGTGCCAGCAGTCTACGACAGGGGGTGAGCACTGAAGCTTTCTTT
j_call: TRBJ2-7; clone_size: .; v_call: TRBV2; d_call: .; cdr3_aa: CASRLYYFPTSSTSVEQYF; cdr3_nt: .
j_call: TRBJ1-5; clone_size: .; v_call: TRBV19; d_call: .; cdr3_aa: CASNLDFQPQHF; cdr3_nt: TGTGCCAGTAACCTGGACTTTCAGCCCCAGCATTTT
j_call: TRBJ2-2; clone_size: few; v_call: TRBV7-8; d_call: .; cdr3_aa: CASSARPGELFF; cdr3_nt: TGTGCCAGCAGCGCCCGACCCGGGGAGCTGTTTTTT